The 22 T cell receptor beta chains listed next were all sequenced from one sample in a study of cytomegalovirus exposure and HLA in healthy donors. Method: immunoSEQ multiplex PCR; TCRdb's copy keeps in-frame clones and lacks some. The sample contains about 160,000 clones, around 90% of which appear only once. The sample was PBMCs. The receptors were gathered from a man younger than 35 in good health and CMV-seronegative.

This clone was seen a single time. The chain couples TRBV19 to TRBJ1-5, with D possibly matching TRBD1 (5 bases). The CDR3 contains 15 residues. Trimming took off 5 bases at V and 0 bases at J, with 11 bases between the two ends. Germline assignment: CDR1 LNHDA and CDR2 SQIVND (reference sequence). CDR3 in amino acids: CASSPGDLSNQPQHF. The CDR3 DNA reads TGTGCCAGTAGTCCGGGGGACCTTAGCAATCAGCCCCAGCATTTT. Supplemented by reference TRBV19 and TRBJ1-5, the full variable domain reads DGGITQSPKYLFRKEGQNVTLSCEQNLNHDAMYWYRQDPGQGLRLIYYSQIVNDFQKGDIAEGYSVSREKKESFPLTVTSAQKNPTAFYLCASSPGDLSNQPQHFGDGTRLSIL.

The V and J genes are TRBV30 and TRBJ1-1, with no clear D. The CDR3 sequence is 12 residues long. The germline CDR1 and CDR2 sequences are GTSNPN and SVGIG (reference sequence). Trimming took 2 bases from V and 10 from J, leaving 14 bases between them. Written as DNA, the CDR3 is TGTGCCTGGAGTCTCCCGACCCGGGGAGCTTTCTTT. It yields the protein CAWSLPTRGAFF.

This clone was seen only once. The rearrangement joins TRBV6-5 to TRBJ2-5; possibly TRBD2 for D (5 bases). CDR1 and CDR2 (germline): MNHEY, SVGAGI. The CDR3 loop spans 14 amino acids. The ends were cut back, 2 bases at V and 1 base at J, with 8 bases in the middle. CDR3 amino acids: CASSYGAGQETQYF. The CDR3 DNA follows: TGTGCCAGCAGTTACGGCGCGGGCCAAGAGACCCAGTACTTC.

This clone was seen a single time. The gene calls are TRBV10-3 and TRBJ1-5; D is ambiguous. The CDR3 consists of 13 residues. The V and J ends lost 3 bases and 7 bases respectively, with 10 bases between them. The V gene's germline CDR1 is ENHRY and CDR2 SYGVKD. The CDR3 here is CAISDLREQPQHF. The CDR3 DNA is TGTGCCATCAGTGACCTCCGGGAACAGCCCCAGCATTTT.

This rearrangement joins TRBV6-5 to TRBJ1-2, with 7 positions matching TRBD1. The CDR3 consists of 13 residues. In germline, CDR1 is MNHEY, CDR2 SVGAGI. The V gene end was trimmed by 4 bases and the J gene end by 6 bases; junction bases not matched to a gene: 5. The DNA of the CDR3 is TGTGCCAGCAGTTTTAACAGGGGCCATGGCTACACCTTC. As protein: CASSFNRGHGYTF.

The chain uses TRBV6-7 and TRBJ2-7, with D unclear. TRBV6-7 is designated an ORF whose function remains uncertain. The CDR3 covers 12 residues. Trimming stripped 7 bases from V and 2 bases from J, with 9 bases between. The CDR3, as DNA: TGTGCCAGCATGGGCAGAGCCTACGAGCAGTACTTC. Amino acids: CASMGRAYEQYF.

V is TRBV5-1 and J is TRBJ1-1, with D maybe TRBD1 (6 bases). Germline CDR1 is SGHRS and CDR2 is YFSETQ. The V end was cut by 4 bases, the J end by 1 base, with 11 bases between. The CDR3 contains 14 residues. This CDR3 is CASSTGGGNTEAFF. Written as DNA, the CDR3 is TGCGCCAGCAGCACGGGGGGCGGGAACACTGAAGCTTTCTTT.

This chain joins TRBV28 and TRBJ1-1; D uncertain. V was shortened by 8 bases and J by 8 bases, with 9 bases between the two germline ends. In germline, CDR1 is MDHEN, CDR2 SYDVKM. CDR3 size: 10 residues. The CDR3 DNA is TGTGCCAGCGGGCCCCGAGAAGCTTTCTTT. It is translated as CASGPREAFF.

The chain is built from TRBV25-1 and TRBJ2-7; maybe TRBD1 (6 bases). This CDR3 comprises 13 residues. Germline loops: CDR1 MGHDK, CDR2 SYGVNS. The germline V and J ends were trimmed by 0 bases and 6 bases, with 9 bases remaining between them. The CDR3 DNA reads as TGTGCCAGCAGTGAATATACACAGGGCGAGCAGTACTTC. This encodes CASSEYTQGEQYF.

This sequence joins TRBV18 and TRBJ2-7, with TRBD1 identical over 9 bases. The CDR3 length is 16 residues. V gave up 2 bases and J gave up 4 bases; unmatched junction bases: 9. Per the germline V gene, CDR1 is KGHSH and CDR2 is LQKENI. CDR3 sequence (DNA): TGTGCCAGCTCACCATGGGACAGGGTGGTAGGGTACGAGCAGTACTTC. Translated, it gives CASSPWDRVVGYEQYF. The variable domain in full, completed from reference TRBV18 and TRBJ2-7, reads NAGVMQNPRHLVRRRGQEARLRCSPMKGHSHVYWYRQLPEEGLKFMVYLQKENIIDESGMPKERFSAEFPKEGPSILRIQQVVRGDSAAYFCASSPWDRVVGYEQYFGPGTRLTVT.

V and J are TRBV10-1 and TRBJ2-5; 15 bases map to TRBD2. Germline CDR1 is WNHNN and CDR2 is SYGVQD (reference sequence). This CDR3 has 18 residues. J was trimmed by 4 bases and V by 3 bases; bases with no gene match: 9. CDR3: CASSDGLAGGLVGETQYF. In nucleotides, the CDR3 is TGCGCCAGCAGTGATGGACTAGCGGGGGGGCTGGTGGGAGAGACCCAGTACTTC.

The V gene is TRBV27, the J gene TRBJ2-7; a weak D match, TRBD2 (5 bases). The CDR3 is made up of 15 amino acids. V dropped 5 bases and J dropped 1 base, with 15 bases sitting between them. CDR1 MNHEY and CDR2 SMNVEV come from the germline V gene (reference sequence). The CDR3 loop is CASSLTGSQSYEQYV. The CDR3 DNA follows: TGTGCCAGCAGTCTGACTGGGAGTCAGTCCTACGAGCAGTACGTC.

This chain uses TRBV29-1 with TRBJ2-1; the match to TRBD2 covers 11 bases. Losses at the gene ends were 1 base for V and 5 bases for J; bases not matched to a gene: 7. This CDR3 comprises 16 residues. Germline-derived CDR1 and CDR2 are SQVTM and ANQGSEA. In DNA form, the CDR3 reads TGCAGCGTTGAAGGCTACAAGACTAGCGGGGACAATGAGCAGTTCTTC. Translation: CSVEGYKTSGDNEQFF.

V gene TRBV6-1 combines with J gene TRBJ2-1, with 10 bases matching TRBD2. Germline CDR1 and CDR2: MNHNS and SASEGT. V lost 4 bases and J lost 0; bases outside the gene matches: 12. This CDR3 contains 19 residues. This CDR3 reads CASSGTSGGGGSSYNEQFF. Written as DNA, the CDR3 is TGTGCCAGCAGTGGGACTAGCGGAGGGGGTGGAAGCTCCTACAATGAGCAGTTCTTC.

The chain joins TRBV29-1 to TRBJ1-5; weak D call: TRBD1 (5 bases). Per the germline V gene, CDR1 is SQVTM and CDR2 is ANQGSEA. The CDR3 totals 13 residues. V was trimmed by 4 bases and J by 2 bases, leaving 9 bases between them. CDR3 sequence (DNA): TGCAGCGTTGTTTGGGGGGGCAATCAGCCCCAGCATTTT. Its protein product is CSVVWGGNQPQHF.

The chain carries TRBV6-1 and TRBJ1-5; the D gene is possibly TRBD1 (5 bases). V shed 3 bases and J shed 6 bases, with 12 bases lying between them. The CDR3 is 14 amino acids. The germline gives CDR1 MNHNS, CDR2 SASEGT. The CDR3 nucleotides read TGTGCCAGCAGTGATTCCGGAGGGACTCAGCCCCAGCATTTT. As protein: CASSDSGGTQPQHF.

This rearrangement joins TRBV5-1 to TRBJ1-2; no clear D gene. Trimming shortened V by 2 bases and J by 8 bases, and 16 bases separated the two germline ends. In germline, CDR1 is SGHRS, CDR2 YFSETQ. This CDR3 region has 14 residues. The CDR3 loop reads CASSFGNPAEGYTF. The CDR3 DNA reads TGCGCCAGCAGCTTCGGTAACCCCGCGGAGGGCTACACCTTC.

The chain's CDR3 is CASSDPRDRVHNEQFF. The DNA for the CDR3 is TGTGCCAGCAGCGACCCCCGGGACAGGGTTCACAATGAGCAGTTCTTC. The chain carries TRBV9 and TRBJ2-1; TRBD1 matches at 9 bases. The V segment lost 3 bases and the J segment 5 bases; nucleotides outside the gene matches: 9. The CDR3 is 16 residues long. CDR1 is SGDLS, CDR2 YYNGEE, per germline.

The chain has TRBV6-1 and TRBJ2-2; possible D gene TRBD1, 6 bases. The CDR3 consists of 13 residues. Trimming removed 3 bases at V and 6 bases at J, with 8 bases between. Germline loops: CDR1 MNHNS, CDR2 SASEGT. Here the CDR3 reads CASSDGQPGELFF. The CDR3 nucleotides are TGTGCCAGCAGTGATGGACAGCCCGGGGAGCTGTTTTTT.

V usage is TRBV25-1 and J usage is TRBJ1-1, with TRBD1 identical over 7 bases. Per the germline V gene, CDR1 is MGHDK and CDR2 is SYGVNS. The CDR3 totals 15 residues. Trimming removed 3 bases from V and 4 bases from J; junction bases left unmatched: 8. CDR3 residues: CASSETYTGVTEAFF. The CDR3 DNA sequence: TGTGCCAGCAGTGAGACTTACACAGGGGTCACTGAAGCTTTCTTT.

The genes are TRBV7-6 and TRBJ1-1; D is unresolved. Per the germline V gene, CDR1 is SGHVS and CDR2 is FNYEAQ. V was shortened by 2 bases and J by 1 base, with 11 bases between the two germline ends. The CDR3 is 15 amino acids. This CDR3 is CASSLILGQNTEAFF. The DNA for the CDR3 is TGTGCCAGCAGCTTAATATTGGGCCAGAACACTGAAGCTTTCTTT.

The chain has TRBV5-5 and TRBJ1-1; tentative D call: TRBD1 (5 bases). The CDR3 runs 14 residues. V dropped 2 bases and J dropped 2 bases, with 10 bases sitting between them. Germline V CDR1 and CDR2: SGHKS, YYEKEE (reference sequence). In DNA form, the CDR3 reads TGTGCCAGCAGCTTTCGACAGACTAACACTGAAGCTTTCTTT. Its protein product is CASSFRQTNTEAFF.